This T cell receptor (beta chain) was obtained from a study of blood T cell repertoires in COVID-19. This clone was counted a few times. TCRdb's copy holds only in-frame clones and misses some; the assay was immunoSEQ multiplex PCR. The sample lists about 120,000 clones; 75% to 85% were seen once. Material for sequencing was peripheral blood. The clonotype comes from a man in his forties with active or convalescent COVID-19.

This chain's CDR3 is CASSLDYRDGYTF. Here the CDR3 DNA reads TGTGCCAGCAGCTTAGATTACCGGGATGGCTACACCTTC. The chain has TRBV11-2 and TRBJ1-2; D ambiguous. The CDR3 sequence is 13 residues long. From germline, CDR1 is SGHAT and CDR2 FQNNGV. V was pared by 0 bases and J by 6 bases, with 8 bases between.